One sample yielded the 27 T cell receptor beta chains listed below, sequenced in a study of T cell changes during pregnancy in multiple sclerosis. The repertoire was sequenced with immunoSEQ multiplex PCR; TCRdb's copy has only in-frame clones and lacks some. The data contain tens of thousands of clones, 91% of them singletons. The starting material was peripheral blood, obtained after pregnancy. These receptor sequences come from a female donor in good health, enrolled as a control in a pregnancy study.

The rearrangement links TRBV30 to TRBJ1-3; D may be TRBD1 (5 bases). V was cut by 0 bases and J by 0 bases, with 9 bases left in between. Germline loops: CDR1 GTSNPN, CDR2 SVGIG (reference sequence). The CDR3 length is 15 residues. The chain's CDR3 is CAWSVNRLSGNTIYF. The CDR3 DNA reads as TGTGCCTGGAGTGTTAACAGGCTCTCTGGAAACACCATATATTTT.

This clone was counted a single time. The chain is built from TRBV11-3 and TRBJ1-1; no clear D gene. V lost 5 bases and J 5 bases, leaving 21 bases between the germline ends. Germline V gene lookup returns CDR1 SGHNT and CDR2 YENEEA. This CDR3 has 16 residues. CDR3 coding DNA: TGTGCCAGCAGCCCCTACGGAACAGCCCTTGGGACTGAAGCTTTCTTT. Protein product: CASSPYGTALGTEAFF.

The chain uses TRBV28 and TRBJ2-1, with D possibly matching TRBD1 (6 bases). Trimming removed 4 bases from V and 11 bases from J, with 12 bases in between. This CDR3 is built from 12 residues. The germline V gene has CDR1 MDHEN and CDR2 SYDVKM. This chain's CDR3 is CASSSTGIQQFF. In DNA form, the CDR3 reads TGTGCCAGCAGTTCCACAGGGATTCAGCAGTTCTTC.

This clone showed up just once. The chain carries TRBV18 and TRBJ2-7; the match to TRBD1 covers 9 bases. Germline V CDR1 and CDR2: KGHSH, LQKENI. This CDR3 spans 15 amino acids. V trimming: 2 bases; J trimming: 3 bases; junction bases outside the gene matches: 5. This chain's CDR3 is CASSPSGTGNYEQYF. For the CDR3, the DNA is TGTGCCAGCTCACCATCCGGGACAGGGAACTACGAGCAGTACTTC.

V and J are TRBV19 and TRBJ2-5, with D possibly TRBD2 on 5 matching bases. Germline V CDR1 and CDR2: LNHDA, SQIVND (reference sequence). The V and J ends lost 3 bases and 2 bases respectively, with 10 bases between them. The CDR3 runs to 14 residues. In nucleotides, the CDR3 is TGTGCCAGTAGTATGGCCCAGCGGCAAGAGACCCAGTACTTC. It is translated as CASSMAQRQETQYF.

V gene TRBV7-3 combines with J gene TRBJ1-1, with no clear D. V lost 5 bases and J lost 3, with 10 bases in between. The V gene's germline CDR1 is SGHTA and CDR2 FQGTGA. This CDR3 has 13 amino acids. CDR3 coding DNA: TGTGCCAGCAGCCCGGGTGCTGACACTGAAGCTTTCTTT. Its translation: CASSPGADTEAFF.

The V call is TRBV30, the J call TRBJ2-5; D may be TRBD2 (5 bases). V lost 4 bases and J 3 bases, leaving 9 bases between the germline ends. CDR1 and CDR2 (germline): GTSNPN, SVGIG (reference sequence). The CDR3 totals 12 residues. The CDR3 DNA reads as TGTGCCTGGATTGGGAGTGAAGAGACCCAGTACTTC. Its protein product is CAWIGSEETQYF.

In DNA, the CDR3 is TGTGCCAGCAGTACCTCCGGGACAGTGAACACTGAAGCTTTCTTT. This sequence encodes CASSTSGTVNTEAFF. The V and J genes are TRBV27 and TRBJ1-1; 7 nucleotides agree with TRBD1. V lost 5 bases and J lost 0; bases outside the gene matches: 6. CDR3 size: 15 residues. CDR1 and CDR2 (germline): MNHEY, SMNVEV (reference sequence).

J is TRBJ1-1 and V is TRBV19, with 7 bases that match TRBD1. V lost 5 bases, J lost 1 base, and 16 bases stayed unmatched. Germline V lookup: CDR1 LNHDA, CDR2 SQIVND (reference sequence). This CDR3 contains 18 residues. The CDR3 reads CASSRPDRLSRRNTEAFF. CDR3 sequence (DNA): TGTGCCAGTAGTCGTCCGGACAGGTTATCTCGGAGGAACACTGAAGCTTTCTTT.

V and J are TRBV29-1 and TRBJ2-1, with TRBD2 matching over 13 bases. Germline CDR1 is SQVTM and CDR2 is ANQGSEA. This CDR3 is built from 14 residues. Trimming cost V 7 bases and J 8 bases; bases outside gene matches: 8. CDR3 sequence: CSAELAGGLDEQFF. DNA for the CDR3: TGCAGCGCCGAACTAGCGGGGGGGCTGGATGAGCAGTTCTTC.

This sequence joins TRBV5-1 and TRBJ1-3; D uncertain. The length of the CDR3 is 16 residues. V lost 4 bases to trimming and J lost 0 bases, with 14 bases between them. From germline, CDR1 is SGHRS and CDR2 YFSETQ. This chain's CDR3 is CASSPIDQASGNTIYF. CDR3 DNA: TGCGCCAGCAGCCCGATAGACCAGGCCTCTGGAAACACCATATATTTT.

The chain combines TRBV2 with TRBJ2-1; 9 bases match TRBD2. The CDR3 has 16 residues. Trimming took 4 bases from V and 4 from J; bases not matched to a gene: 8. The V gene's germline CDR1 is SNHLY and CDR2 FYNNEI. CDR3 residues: CASSGGSGGLYNEQFF. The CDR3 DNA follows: TGTGCCAGCAGTGGCGGTAGCGGGGGCCTTTACAATGAGCAGTTCTTC. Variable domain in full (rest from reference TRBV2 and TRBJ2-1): EPEVTQTPSHQVTQMGQEVILRCVPISNHLYFYWYRQILGQKVEFLVSFYNNEISEKSEIFDDQFSVERPDGSNFTLKIRSTKLEDSAMYFCASSGGSGGLYNEQFFGPGTRLTVL.

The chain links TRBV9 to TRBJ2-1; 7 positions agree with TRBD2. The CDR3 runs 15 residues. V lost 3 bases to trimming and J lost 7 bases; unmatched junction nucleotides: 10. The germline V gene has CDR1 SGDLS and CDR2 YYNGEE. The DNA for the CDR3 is TGTGCCAGCAGCGAGGGAGGGACCGCGGGAAATGAGCAGTTCTTC. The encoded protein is CASSEGGTAGNEQFF.

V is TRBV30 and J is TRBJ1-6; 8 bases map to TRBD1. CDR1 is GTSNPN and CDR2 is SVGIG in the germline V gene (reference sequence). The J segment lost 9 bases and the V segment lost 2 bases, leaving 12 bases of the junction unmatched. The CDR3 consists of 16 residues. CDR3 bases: TGTGCCTGGAGTACGCACAGGGGGGAAACGGTTTCACCCCTCCACTTT. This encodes CAWSTHRGETVSPLHF.

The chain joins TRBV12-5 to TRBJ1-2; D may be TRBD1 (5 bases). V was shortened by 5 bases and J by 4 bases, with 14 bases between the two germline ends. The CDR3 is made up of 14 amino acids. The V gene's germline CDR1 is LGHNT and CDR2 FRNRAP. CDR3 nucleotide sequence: TGTGCTAGTGGTCCATCAGACAGCATCTATGGCTACACCTTC. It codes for CASGPSDSIYGYTF.

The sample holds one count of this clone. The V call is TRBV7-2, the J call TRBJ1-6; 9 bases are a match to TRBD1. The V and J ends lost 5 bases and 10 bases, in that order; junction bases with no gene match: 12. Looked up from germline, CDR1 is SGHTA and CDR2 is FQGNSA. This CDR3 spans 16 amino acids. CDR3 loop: CASSPRTTGGESPLHF. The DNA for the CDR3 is TGTGCCAGCAGCCCACGTACGACAGGGGGAGAATCACCCCTCCACTTT.

The DNA of the CDR3 is TGTGCTAGTGGTTCAACGTCGGCAGGAGAGACCCAGTACTTC. Its protein is CASGSTSAGETQYF. The chain combines TRBV12-5 with TRBJ2-5, with unresolved D. CDR3 size: 14 residues. Germline CDR1 and CDR2: LGHNT and FRNRAP. Trimming stripped 4 bases from V and 4 bases from J, with 13 bases between.

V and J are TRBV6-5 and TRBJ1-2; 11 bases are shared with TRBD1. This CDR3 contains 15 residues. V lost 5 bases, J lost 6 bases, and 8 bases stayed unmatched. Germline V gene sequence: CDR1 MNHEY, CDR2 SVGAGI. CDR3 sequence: CASSPWTGGENGYTF. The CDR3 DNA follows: TGTGCCAGCAGTCCGTGGACAGGGGGCGAAAATGGCTACACCTTC.

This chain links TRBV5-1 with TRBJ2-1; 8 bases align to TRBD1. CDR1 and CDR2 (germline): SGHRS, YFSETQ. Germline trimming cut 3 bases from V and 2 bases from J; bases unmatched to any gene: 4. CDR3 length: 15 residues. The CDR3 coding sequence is TGCGCCAGCAGCTCCGGGACAGGAGCCTACAATGAGCAGTTCTTC. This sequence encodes CASSSGTGAYNEQFF.

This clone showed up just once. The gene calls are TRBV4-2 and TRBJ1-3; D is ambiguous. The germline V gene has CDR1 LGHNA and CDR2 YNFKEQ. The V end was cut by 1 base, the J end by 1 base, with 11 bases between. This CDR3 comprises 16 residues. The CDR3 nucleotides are TGTGCCAGCAGCCAAGTGATATACAGATCTGGAAACACCATATATTTT. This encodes CASSQVIYRSGNTIYF.

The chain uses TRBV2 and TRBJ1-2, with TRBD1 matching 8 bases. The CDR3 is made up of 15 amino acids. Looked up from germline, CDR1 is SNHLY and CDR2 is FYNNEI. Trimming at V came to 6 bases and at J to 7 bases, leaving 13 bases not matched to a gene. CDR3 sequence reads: CASRGGQGLRVGYTF. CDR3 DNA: TGTGCCAGCAGGGGCGGACAGGGTTTGAGAGTTGGCTACACCTTC.

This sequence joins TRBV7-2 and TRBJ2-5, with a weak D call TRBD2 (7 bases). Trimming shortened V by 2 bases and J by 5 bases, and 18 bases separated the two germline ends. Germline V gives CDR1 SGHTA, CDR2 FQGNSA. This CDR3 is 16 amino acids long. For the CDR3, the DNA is TGTGCCAGCAGCTTACAGTGGGGGGGCCTATACGAGACCCAGTACTTC. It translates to CASSLQWGGLYETQYF.

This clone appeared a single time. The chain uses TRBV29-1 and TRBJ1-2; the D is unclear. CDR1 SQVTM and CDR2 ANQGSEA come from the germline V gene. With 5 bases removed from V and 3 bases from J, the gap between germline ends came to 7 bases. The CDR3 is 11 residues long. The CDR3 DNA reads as TGCAGCGTTCTACTGGACTATGGCTACACCTTC. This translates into CSVLLDYGYTF.

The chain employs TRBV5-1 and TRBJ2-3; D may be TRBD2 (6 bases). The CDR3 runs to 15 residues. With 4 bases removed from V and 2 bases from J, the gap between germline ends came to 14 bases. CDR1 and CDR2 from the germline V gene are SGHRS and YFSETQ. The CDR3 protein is CASSGGLTITDTQYF. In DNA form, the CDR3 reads TGCGCCAGCAGCGGGGGACTTACCATCACAGATACGCAGTATTTT.

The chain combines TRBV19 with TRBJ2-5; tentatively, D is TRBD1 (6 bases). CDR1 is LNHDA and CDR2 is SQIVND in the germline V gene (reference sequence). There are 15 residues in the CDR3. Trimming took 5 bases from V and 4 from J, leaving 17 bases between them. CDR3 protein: CASSGRTAGGETQYF. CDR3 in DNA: TGTGCCAGTAGTGGCCGGACAGCCGGAGGAGAGACCCAGTACTTC.

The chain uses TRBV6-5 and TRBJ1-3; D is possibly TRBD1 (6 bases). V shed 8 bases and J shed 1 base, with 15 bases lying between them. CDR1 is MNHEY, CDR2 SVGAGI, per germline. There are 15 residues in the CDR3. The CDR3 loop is CASVNRAGSGNTIYF. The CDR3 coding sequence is TGTGCCAGCGTAAACAGGGCCGGGTCTGGAAACACCATATATTTT.

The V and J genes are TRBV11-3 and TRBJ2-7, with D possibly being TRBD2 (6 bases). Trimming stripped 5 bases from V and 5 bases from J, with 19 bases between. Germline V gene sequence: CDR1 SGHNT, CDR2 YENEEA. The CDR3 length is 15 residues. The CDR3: CASSPLISGDHEQYF. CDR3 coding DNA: TGTGCCAGCAGCCCCCTTATTAGCGGCGACCACGAGCAGTACTTC.